These 14 T cell receptor beta chains were sequenced from one sample in a study of T cell responses to AZD1222 COVID-19 vaccine. Generated by immunoSEQ multiplex PCR, the TCRdb table keeps only in-frame clones and is missing some. The sample lists about 100,000 clones; 80% to 90% were seen once. Sequences were derived from peripheral blood, sampled on day 0 of MenACWY control vaccination. The receptors were gathered from an adult in good health.

The chain carries TRBV4-1 and TRBJ1-5; D not certain. V dropped 0 bases and J dropped 9 bases, with 9 bases sitting between them. The CDR3 covers 13 residues. The germline gives CDR1 MGHRA, CDR2 YSYEKL. The DNA of the CDR3 is TGCGCCAGCAGCCAAGATACCGCTCTGCCCCAGCATTTT. Protein product: CASSQDTALPQHF.

This clone occurred once. V and J are TRBV30 and TRBJ1-1, with D perhaps matching TRBD1 (6 bases). With 0 bases removed from V and 7 bases from J, the gap between germline ends came to 9 bases. The CDR3 has 12 amino acids. Per germline, CDR1 GTSNPN and CDR2 SVGIG (reference sequence). CDR3 loop: CAWSVQGGEAFF. The CDR3 nucleotides read TGTGCCTGGAGTGTACAGGGCGGTGAAGCTTTCTTT.

The chain links TRBV5-1 to TRBJ2-6; D is uncertain. Germline values: CDR1 SGHRS, CDR2 YFSETQ. CDR3 length: 15 residues. Trimming pared 4 bases from V and 2 bases from J, leaving 10 bases between. The CDR3 here is CASSPDTPGANVLTF. The CDR3, as DNA: TGCGCCAGCAGCCCTGACACCCCTGGGGCCAACGTCCTGACTTTC.

The chain couples TRBV28 to TRBJ1-2; TRBD1 matches 7 bases. Trimming cost V 3 bases and J 8 bases; bases outside gene matches: 12. Germline V CDR1 and CDR2: MDHEN, SYDVKM. This CDR3 is built from 15 residues. CDR3 coding DNA: TGTGCCAGCAGTTTCGGGGAAGGGGGCCCGCGAGGCTACACCTTC. Amino acid sequence: CASSFGEGGPRGYTF.

The chain uses TRBV19 and TRBJ1-1; D unclear. The CDR3 sequence is 14 residues long. Trimming took 4 bases from V and 4 from J, leaving 13 bases between them. Per the germline V gene, CDR1 is LNHDA and CDR2 is SQIVND (reference sequence). CDR3 sequence (DNA): TGTGCCAGTAGTACCGACCCGACGAGCACTGAAGCTTTCTTT. The encoded protein is CASSTDPTSTEAFF.

The rearrangement uses TRBV28 and TRBJ2-1; TRBD2 matches 7 bases. This CDR3 contains 15 residues. Germline CDR1 is MDHEN and CDR2 is SYDVKM. The J segment lost 9 bases and the V segment lost 5 bases, leaving 13 bases of the junction unmatched. The CDR3 is CASSVPTSGNSEQFF. The CDR3 region has the DNA TGTGCCAGCAGTGTGCCCACGAGCGGGAATAGTGAGCAGTTCTTC.

The rearrangement uses TRBV4-1 and TRBJ1-5; D possibly corresponds to TRBD1 (5 bases). Germline V lookup: CDR1 MGHRA, CDR2 YSYEKL. V was cut by 4 bases and J by 16 bases, with 23 bases left in between. The CDR3 has 14 residues. CDR3 sequence (DNA): TGCGCCAGCAGCCCCGGGGGGTCCGGGGGGAGGAAACATTTT. Protein: CASSPGGSGGRKHF.

On this clone: This specimen includes other DNA sequences encoding the same CDR3. The V and J genes are TRBV6-5 and TRBJ1-1, with 7 bases lining up with TRBD1. V lost 6 bases, J lost 5 bases, and 6 bases stayed unmatched. Germline V gene sequence: CDR1 MNHEY, CDR2 SVGAGI. The CDR3 sequence is 13 residues long. CDR3: CASRQGSGTEAFF. In nucleotides, the CDR3 is TGTGCCAGCAGACAGGGGTCGGGGACTGAAGCTTTCTTT.

This clone is a singleton in its sample. This chain links TRBV5-4 with TRBJ1-2, with D hard to call. CDR1 and CDR2 from the germline V gene are SGHNT and YYREEE (reference sequence). This CDR3 region has 12 residues. The V end was cut by 2 bases, the J end by 6 bases, with 8 bases between. This chain's CDR3 is CASSFTADGYTF. The CDR3, as DNA: TGTGCCAGCAGCTTTACCGCAGATGGCTACACCTTC.

The chain combines TRBV30 with TRBJ1-1, with a weak D call TRBD1 (5 bases). This CDR3 contains 11 residues. The V end was cut by 2 bases, the J end by 6 bases, with 7 bases between. CDR1 GTSNPN and CDR2 SVGIG come from the germline V gene (reference sequence). As DNA, the CDR3 is TGTGCCTGGAGTAGAGGGGCTGAAGCTTTCTTT. Translating it yields CAWSRGAEAFF.

This clone came up once. This chain connects TRBV4-3 to TRBJ2-1, with 15 bases aligning to TRBD2. Germline loops: CDR1 LGHNA, CDR2 YSLEER. This CDR3 region has 17 residues. Losses at the gene ends were 4 bases for V and 8 bases for J; bases not matched to a gene: 9. CDR3 coding DNA: TGCGCCAGCAGCCGTGGACTAGCGGGGGGGGTCCTGCATGAGCAGTTCTTC. Its translation: CASSRGLAGGVLHEQFF.

This rearrangement joins TRBV28 to TRBJ2-2; 11 nucleotides line up with TRBD1. Germline V gene data show CDR1 as MDHEN and CDR2 as SYDVKM. Unmatched junction bases numbered 5, after V lost 5 bases and J lost 6 bases. CDR3 length: 15 residues. Written as DNA, the CDR3 is TGTGCCAGCAGTCCCCGGACAGGGGGCCCCGGGGAGCTGTTTTTT. This gives the protein CASSPRTGGPGELFF. Combining the CDR3 with reference TRBV28 and TRBJ2-2 gives the whole variable domain DVKVTQSSRYLVKRTGEKVFLECVQDMDHENMFWYRQDPGLGLRLIYFSYDVKMKEKGDIPEGYSVSREKKERFSLILESASTNQTSMYLCASSPRTGGPGELFFGEGSRLTVL.

The CDR3 loop is CASSRGQGARNTIYF. CDR3 in DNA: TGTGCCAGCAGCCGAGGACAGGGGGCTAGAAACACCATATATTTT. This rearrangement joins TRBV13 to TRBJ1-3, with 11 positions matching TRBD1. Trimming at V came to 5 bases and at J to 5 bases, leaving 5 bases not matched to a gene. The germline V gene encodes CDR1 PRHDT and CDR2 FYEKMQ (reference sequence). The CDR3 sequence is 15 residues long.

The V gene is TRBV6-5, the J gene TRBJ1-1; perhaps TRBD1 as D (6 bases). The CDR3 consists of 14 residues. Trimming removed 4 bases at V and 3 bases at J, with 12 bases between. Germline V CDR1 and CDR2: MNHEY, SVGAGI. For the CDR3, the DNA is TGTGCCAGCAGTTCCCTGGGGGGCGACACTGAAGCTTTCTTT. Translating it yields CASSSLGGDTEAFF.